The next 30 T cell receptor beta chains were all read from a single sample in a study of identical twins. Each CDR3 protein gets one entry after TCRdb re-called the 5' RACE reads with MiXCR. The sample records 500,000 or so distinct CDR3 sequences, approximately 15% being singletons. These records were also assigned to another study, of yellow fever vaccine responses in identical twins.

Sequencing was carried out using CD4+ T cells sorted from blood. The source is a woman younger than 30 in good health.

This clonotype was detected only a few times. The chain joins TRBV2 to TRBJ1-6, with 7 bases matching TRBD1. CDR3 size: 12 residues. With V trimmed by 4 bases and J by 16 bases, 7 bases remained unmatched. Looked up from germline, CDR1 is SNHLY and CDR2 is FYNNEI. CDR3 loop: CASSATRGPLHF. CDR3 DNA: TGTGCCAGCAGTGCCACAAGGGGGCCACTCCACTTT.

This clonotype came up many times. CDR3 bases: TGCGCCAGCAGCCAAATGGACCTCGGGTTCATTGGTTCACCCCTCCACTTT. Translating gives CASSQMDLGFIGSPLHF. J is TRBJ1-6 and V is TRBV4-1; D is unclear. The CDR3 is 17 residues long. Trimming pared 2 bases from V and 9 bases from J, leaving 20 bases between. The V gene's germline CDR1 is MGHRA and CDR2 YSYEKL.

This clonotype was picked up a small number of times. This chain joins TRBV20-1 and TRBJ2-5; the D call may be TRBD1 or TRBD2 (6 bases each). Trimming shortened V by 2 bases and J by 5 bases, and 12 bases separated the two germline ends. This CDR3 spans 13 amino acids. The germline V gene has CDR1 DFQATT and CDR2 SNEGSKA (reference sequence). The CDR3 sequence is CSARSGAVETQYF. CDR3 nucleotides: TGCAGTGCTAGATCGGGGGCGGTGGAGACCCAGTACTTC.

This clonotype was found a few times. This chain joins TRBV12-3 or TRBV12-4 and TRBJ2-1; D may be TRBD2 (6 bases). The CDR3 consists of 15 residues. V dropped 3 bases and J dropped 10 bases, with 19 bases sitting between them. The CDR3: CASSFQGSTSGEQFF. CDR3 DNA sequence: TGTGCCAGCAGTTTCCAAGGGTCGACTAGTGGCGAGCAGTTCTTC.

This clonotype has only a few counts. The chain carries TRBV6-1 and TRBJ2-7; 11 positions agree with TRBD2. V trimming: 6 bases; J trimming: 6 bases; junction bases outside the gene matches: 10. CDR1 and CDR2 from the germline V gene are MNHNS and SASEGT. CDR3 length: 15 amino acids. Written as DNA, the CDR3 is TGTGCCAGCAGGCCCACTAGCGGGAGATCGGCCGAGCAGTACTTC. It yields the protein CASRPTSGRSAEQYF.

The rearrangement joins TRBV29-1 to TRBJ2-7, with TRBD2 matching over 9 bases. The CDR3 covers 13 residues. V trimming: 5 bases; J trimming: 4 bases; junction bases outside the gene matches: 6. Germline assignment: CDR1 SQVTM and CDR2 ANQGSEA. This CDR3 is CSVRLAVLYEQYF. In DNA, the CDR3 is TGCAGCGTTCGACTAGCGGTTCTATACGAGCAGTACTTC.

The chain couples TRBV4-2 to TRBJ2-5; TRBD2 aligns across 9 bases. CDR1 and CDR2 from the germline V gene are LGHNA and YNFKEQ. Germline trimming cut 0 bases from V and 1 base from J; bases unmatched to any gene: 0. This CDR3 comprises 15 residues. CDR3 bases: TGTGCCAGCAGCCAAGAGACTAGCGGCCAAGAGACCCAGTACTTC. Translating gives CASSQETSGQETQYF.

The chain is built from TRBV29-1 and TRBJ1-1; D is ambiguous. The CDR3 sequence is 12 residues long. CDR1 is SQVTM and CDR2 is ANQGSEA in the germline V gene. V was clipped by 0 bases and J by 11 bases, with 13 bases between them. CDR3 nucleotide sequence: TGCAGCGTTGAAGAAGTATCAGTAAAGGCTTTCTTT. This sequence encodes CSVEEVSVKAFF.

This clonotype occurred a few times. The chain links TRBV20-1 to TRBJ1-2; D is unclear. Germline CDR1 DFQATT, CDR2 SNEGSKA (reference sequence). Trimming took 0 bases from V and 5 from J, leaving 13 bases between them. The CDR3 spans 14 residues. The CDR3 nucleotides read TGCAGTGCTAGAGATCTTCGCGGTTATTATGGCTACACCTTC. Protein: CSARDLRGYYGYTF.

This clonotype was observed a few times. This chain uses TRBV3-1 with TRBJ2-3; 9 nucleotides match TRBD2. CDR3 size: 16 residues. Germline V gene data show CDR1 as LGHDT and CDR2 as YNNKEL (reference sequence). The V segment lost 3 bases and the J segment 2 bases; nucleotides outside the gene matches: 6. The CDR3 loop reads CASSQETSGFTDTQYF. CDR3 in DNA: TGTGCCAGCAGCCAGGAGACTAGCGGTTTCACAGATACGCAGTATTTT.

This clonotype has more than one count but fewer than ten. The gene calls are TRBV6-5 and TRBJ2-1, with 11 bases lining up with TRBD1. CDR1 MNHEY and CDR2 SVGAGI come from the germline V gene. J lost 7 bases, V lost 0 bases, and 2 bases had no gene match. The CDR3 length is 15 residues. CDR3 in amino acids: CASSYSRDRGNEQFF. CDR3 in DNA: TGTGCCAGCAGTTACTCGAGGGACAGGGGGAATGAGCAGTTCTTC.

This clonotype was seen more than once but under ten times. The chain uses TRBV5-5 and TRBJ2-1; D call uncertain. The CDR3 has 14 residues. Germline assignment: CDR1 SGHKS and CDR2 YYEKEE (reference sequence). The ends were cut back, 4 bases at V and 6 bases at J, with 14 bases in the middle. CDR3 sequence (DNA): TGTGCCAGCAGCCCTTCAGGAATGATCAATGAGCAGTTCTTC. This sequence encodes CASSPSGMINEQFF.

V is TRBV11-1 and J is TRBJ2-5, with D unresolved. In germline, CDR1 is SGHAT, CDR2 FQDESV (reference sequence). V shed 2 bases and J shed 2 bases, with 15 bases lying between them. This CDR3 has 16 amino acids. CDR3 protein: CASSLSVRLPQETQYF. In DNA, the CDR3 is TGTGCCAGCAGCTTATCCGTTCGGTTACCACAAGAGACCCAGTACTTC.

The rearrangement links TRBV2 to TRBJ1-2; maybe TRBD1 (5 bases). Germline V gives CDR1 SNHLY, CDR2 FYNNEI. V was pared by 7 bases and J by 5 bases, with 11 bases between. The CDR3 length is 12 residues. CDR3: CASTGTPYGYTF. CDR3 coding DNA: TGTGCCAGCACGGGGACCCCTTATGGCTACACCTTC.

There are a few counts of this clonotype. This rearrangement joins TRBV5-1 to TRBJ2-1; TRBD2 agrees at 12 bases. The CDR3 totals 16 residues. The germline V gene encodes CDR1 SGHRS and CDR2 YFSETQ. V dropped 4 bases and J dropped 3; count of bases not matched to a gene: 5. CDR3 region: CASSPGLAGHYNEQFF. CDR3 DNA: TGCGCCAGCAGCCCCGGACTAGCGGGACACTACAATGAGCAGTTCTTC.

This chain uses TRBV15 with TRBJ1-1; 9 positions match TRBD1. Trimming cost V 5 bases and J 10 bases; bases outside gene matches: 17. The CDR3 runs 16 residues. Germline V CDR1 and CDR2: LNHNV, YYDKDF (reference sequence). CDR3 protein: CATSGEWTGAAARAFF. The CDR3 coding sequence is TGTGCCACCAGCGGCGAATGGACAGGGGCGGCCGCTAGAGCTTTCTTT.

This clonotype has a handful of counts. The chain employs TRBV9 and TRBJ2-7; D might be TRBD2 (6 bases). Germline values: CDR1 SGDLS, CDR2 YYNGEE. The CDR3 is 15 residues long. V was cut by 0 bases and J by 0 bases, with 10 bases left in between. DNA of the CDR3: TGTGCCAGCAGCGTAGAAGGGACTGGCTCCTACGAGCAGTACTTC. Translated, it gives CASSVEGTGSYEQYF.

The chain recombines TRBV24-1 with TRBJ2-3; 7 bases are shared with TRBD1. V lost 4 bases to trimming and J lost 0 bases; unmatched junction nucleotides: 6. From germline, CDR1 is KGHDR and CDR2 SFDVKD. The CDR3 length is 16 residues. CDR3 sequence reads: CATSEQGLTSTDTQYF. CDR3 nucleotides: TGTGCCACCAGTGAACAGGGGTTAACTAGCACAGATACGCAGTATTTT.

The V and J genes are TRBV7-2 and TRBJ2-3; 10 bases align to TRBD2. The CDR3 contains 15 residues. Germline V lookup: CDR1 SGHTA, CDR2 FQGNSA. V trimming: 0 bases; J trimming: 3 bases; junction bases outside the gene matches: 0. The CDR3 sequence: CASSLALAGTDTQYF. The CDR3 DNA sequence: TGTGCCAGCAGCTTAGCACTAGCGGGGACAGATACGCAGTATTTT.

This clonotype was picked up a small number of times. The rearrangement links TRBV6-1 to TRBJ2-5; weak D call: TRBD1 (6 bases). CDR3 length: 14 amino acids. V gave up 7 bases and J gave up 0 bases, with 12 bases separating them. The germline V gene has CDR1 MNHNS and CDR2 SASEGT. The CDR3 coding sequence is TGTGCCAGCAAATCCAAGGGGGACCAAGAGACCCAGTACTTC. Translation gives CASKSKGDQETQYF.

CDR3 bases: TGCGCCAGCAGCTGGATTACGGCGGGAGATACGCAGTATTTT. Protein sequence: CASSWITAGDTQYF. This chain joins TRBV5-1 and TRBJ2-3; D might be TRBD2 (5 bases). V was shortened by 3 bases and J by 5 bases, with 13 bases between the two germline ends. Germline V gives CDR1 SGHRS, CDR2 YFSETQ. CDR3 length: 14 amino acids.

V usage is TRBV18 and J usage is TRBJ2-7, with 8 positions matching TRBD1. CDR3 length equals 15 residues. Trimming took 2 bases from V and 6 from J; bases not matched to a gene: 9. The germline V gene encodes CDR1 KGHSH and CDR2 LQKENI. The CDR3 sequence is CASSPSQDRVGEQYF. The CDR3 bases are TGTGCCAGCTCACCATCACAGGACAGGGTTGGCGAGCAGTACTTC.

The rearrangement uses TRBV20-1 and TRBJ2-1; D remains ambiguous. V was clipped by 6 bases and J by 7 bases, with 22 bases between them. The CDR3 is 15 amino acids. Germline lookup yields CDR1 DFQATT and CDR2 SNEGSKA (reference sequence). CDR3 nucleotide sequence: TGCAGTGCCGGTGGGTCTTCCCCCCAGCAAAATGAGCAGTTCTTC. Its translation: CSAGGSSPQQNEQFF.

Here the CDR3 reads CASRDEREQYF. The CDR3, as DNA: TGTGCCAGCAGAGATGAGCGCGAGCAGTACTTC. This sequence joins TRBV12-3 or TRBV12-4 and TRBJ2-7; D unresolved. The CDR3 has 11 amino acids. The V end lost 6 bases, the J end lost 6 bases, and 9 bases lay between the germline ends.

This clonotype was recorded a few times. The chain carries TRBV3-1 and TRBJ2-3, with 8 bases that match TRBD2. The CDR3 length is 15 residues. V shed 4 bases and J 7 bases; nucleotides not matched to a gene: 10. Germline V gene lookup returns CDR1 LGHDT and CDR2 YNNKEL (reference sequence). CDR3 DNA: TGTGCCAGCAGCCTCTCTTTCGGGGGGGCCTATACGCAGTATTTT. This encodes CASSLSFGGAYTQYF.

This clonotype was observed at least ten times. The chain couples TRBV29-1 to TRBJ2-7; no clear D. Trimming left V 7 bases short and J 4 bases short, with 8 bases between. The CDR3 contains 10 residues. Germline CDR1 is SQVTM and CDR2 is ANQGSEA. The CDR3 loop reads CSDPSYEQYF. The CDR3 DNA is TGCAGCGACCCCAGTTACGAGCAGTACTTC.

This chain uses TRBV28 with TRBJ2-3; 7 bases are a match to TRBD1. V lost 7 bases, J lost 6 bases, and 10 bases stayed unmatched. Germline loops: CDR1 MDHEN, CDR2 SYDVKM. The CDR3 length is 14 residues. This CDR3 is CASTPRQGRDTQYF. The CDR3 nucleotides are TGTGCCAGCACCCCCCGACAGGGCAGGGATACGCAGTATTTT.

The chain recombines TRBV20-1 with TRBJ2-5, with unresolved D. Germline V gene data show CDR1 as DFQATT and CDR2 as SNEGSKA (reference sequence). V was pared by 3 bases and J by 5 bases, with 13 bases between. This CDR3 has 13 residues. CDR3 sequence: CSASPHTVETQYF. CDR3 DNA sequence: TGCAGTGCTAGTCCCCACACGGTGGAGACCCAGTACTTC.

The V call is TRBV9, the J call TRBJ2-2; maybe TRBD1 (5 bases). Germline values: CDR1 SGDLS, CDR2 YYNGEE. Trimming stripped 3 bases from V and 6 bases from J, with 21 bases between. The CDR3 runs to 17 residues. The CDR3 protein is CASSESPGYPLPGELFF. The CDR3 nucleotides read TGTGCCAGCAGCGAATCGCCAGGGTACCCCCTCCCCGGGGAGCTGTTTTTT.

This clonotype was counted a few times. The chain uses TRBV9 and TRBJ1-5; D is unclear. V lost 1 base to trimming and J lost 7 bases, with 9 bases between them. There are 13 residues in the CDR3. The germline CDR1 and CDR2 sequences are SGDLS and YYNGEE. The CDR3 protein is CASSVRSDQPQHF. As DNA, the CDR3 is TGTGCCAGCAGCGTACGGTCGGACCAGCCCCAGCATTTT.